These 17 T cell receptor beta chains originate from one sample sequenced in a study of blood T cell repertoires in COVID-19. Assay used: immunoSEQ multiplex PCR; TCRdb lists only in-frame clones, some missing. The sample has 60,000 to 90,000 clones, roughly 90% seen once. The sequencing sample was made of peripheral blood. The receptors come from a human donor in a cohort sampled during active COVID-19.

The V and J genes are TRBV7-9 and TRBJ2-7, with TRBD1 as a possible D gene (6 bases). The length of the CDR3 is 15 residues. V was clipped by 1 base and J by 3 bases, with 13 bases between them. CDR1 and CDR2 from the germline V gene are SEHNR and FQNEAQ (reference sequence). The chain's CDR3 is CASSLGFDRYYEQYF. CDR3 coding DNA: TGTGCCAGCAGCTTAGGTTTCGACAGGTACTACGAGCAGTACTTC.

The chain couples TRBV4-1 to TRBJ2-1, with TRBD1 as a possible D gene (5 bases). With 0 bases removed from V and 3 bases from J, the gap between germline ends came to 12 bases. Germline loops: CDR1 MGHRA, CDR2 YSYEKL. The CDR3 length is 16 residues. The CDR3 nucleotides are TGCGCCAGCAGCCAAGATGAAAGGGGATACTACAATGAGCAGTTCTTC. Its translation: CASSQDERGYYNEQFF.

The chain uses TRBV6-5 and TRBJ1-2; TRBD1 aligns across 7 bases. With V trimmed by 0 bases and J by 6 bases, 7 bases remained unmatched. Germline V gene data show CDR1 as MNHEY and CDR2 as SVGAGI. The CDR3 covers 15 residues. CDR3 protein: CASSYSYRGEDGYTF. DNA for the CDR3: TGTGCCAGCAGTTACTCGTACAGGGGAGAAGATGGCTACACCTTC.

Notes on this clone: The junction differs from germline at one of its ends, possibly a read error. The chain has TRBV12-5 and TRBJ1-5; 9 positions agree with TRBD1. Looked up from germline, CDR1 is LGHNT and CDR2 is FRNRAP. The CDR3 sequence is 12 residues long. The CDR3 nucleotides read TGTGCTAGTGGGTTGGACAGGGGAATCCAGCATTTT. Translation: CASGLDRGIQHF. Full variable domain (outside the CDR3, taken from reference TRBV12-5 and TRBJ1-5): DARVTQTPRHKVTEMGQEVTMRCQPILGHNTVFWYRQTMMQGLELLAYFRNRAPLDDSGMPKDRFSAEMPDATLATLKIQPSEPRDSAVYFCASGLDRGIQHFGDGTRLSIL.

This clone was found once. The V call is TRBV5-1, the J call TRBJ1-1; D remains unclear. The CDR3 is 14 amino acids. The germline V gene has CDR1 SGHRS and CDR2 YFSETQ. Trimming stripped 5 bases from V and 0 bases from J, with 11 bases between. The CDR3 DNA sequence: TGCGCCAGCAGGTCACCGACACTGAACACTGAAGCTTTCTTT. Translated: CASRSPTLNTEAFF.

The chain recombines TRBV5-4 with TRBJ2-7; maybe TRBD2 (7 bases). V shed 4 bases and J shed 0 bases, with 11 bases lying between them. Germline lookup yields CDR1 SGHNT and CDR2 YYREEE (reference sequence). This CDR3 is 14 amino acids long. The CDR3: CASSEGGTSYEQYF. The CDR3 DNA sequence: TGTGCCAGCAGCGAGGGGGGGACCTCCTACGAGCAGTACTTC.

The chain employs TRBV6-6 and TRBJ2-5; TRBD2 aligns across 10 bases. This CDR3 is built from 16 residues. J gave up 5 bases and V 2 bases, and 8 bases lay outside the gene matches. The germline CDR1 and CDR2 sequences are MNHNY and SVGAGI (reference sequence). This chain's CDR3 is CASSYGASGSVETQYF. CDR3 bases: TGTGCCAGCAGTTACGGGGCTAGCGGGAGCGTCGAGACCCAGTACTTC.

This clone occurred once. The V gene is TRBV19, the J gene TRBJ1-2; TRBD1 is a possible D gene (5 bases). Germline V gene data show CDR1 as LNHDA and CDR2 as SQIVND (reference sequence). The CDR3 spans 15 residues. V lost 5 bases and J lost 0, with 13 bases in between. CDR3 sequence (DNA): TGTGCCAGTAGTTCCCGGGCAGGGTCTAACTATGGCTACACCTTC. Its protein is CASSSRAGSNYGYTF.

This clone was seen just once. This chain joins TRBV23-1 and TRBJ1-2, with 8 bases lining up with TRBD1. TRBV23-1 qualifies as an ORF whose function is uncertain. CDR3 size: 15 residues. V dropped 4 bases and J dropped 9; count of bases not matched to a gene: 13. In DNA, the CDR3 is TGCGCCAGCAGTCTTGGTGTGGGACAGGAGGCGTGCTACACCTTC. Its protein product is CASSLGVGQEACYTF.

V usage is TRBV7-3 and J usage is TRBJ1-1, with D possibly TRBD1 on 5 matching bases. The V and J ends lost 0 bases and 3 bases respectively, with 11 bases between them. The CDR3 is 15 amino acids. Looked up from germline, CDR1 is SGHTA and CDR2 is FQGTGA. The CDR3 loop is CASSLTFQGDTEAFF. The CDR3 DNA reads TGTGCCAGCAGCTTAACATTCCAGGGTGACACTGAAGCTTTCTTT.

Here the CDR3 reads CASNRAEGANGYTF. The CDR3 region has the DNA TGTGCCAGTAATAGGGCCGAGGGTGCAAATGGCTACACCTTC. The chain links TRBV19 to TRBJ1-2; no reliable D call. CDR3 length: 14 residues. Germline assignment: CDR1 LNHDA and CDR2 SQIVND (reference sequence). Trimming took 7 bases from V and 6 from J, leaving 18 bases between them. Full variable domain (outside the CDR3, taken from reference TRBV19 and TRBJ1-2): DGGITQSPKYLFRKEGQNVTLSCEQNLNHDAMYWYRQDPGQGLRLIYYSQIVNDFQKGDIAEGYSVSREKKESFPLTVTSAQKNPTAFYLCASNRAEGANGYTFGSGTRLTVV.

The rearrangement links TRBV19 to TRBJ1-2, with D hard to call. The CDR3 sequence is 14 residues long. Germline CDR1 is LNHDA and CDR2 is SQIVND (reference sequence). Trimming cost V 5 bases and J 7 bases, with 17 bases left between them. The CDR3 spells CASSPPKGVFGYTF. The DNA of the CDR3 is TGTGCCAGTAGTCCCCCAAAGGGAGTTTTTGGCTACACCTTC.

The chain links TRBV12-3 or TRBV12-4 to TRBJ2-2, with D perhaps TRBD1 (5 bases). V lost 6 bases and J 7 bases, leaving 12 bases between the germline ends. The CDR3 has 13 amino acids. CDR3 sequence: CASSTDSYGELFF. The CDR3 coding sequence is TGTGCCAGCAGCACAGACAGTTACGGGGAGCTGTTTTTT.

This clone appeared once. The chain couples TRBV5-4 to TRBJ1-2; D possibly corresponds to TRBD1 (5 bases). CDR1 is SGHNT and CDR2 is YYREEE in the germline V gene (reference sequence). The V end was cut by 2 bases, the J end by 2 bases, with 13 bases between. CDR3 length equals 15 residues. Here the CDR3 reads CASSFQGRGNYGYTF. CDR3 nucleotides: TGTGCCAGCAGCTTCCAGGGAAGAGGAAACTATGGCTACACCTTC.

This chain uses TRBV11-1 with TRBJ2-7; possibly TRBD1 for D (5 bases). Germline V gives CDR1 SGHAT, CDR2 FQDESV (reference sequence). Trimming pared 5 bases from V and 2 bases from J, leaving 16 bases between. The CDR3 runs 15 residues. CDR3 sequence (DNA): TGTGCCAGCAGCATCAGGGAAGCAATCACCTACGAGCAGTACTTC. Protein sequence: CASSIREAITYEQYF. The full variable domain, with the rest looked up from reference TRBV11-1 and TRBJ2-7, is EAEVAQSPRYKITEKSQAVAFWCDPISGHATLYWYRQILGQGPELLVQFQDESVVDDSQLPKDRFSAERLKGVDSTLKIQPAELGDSAMYLCASSIREAITYEQYFGPGTRLTVT.

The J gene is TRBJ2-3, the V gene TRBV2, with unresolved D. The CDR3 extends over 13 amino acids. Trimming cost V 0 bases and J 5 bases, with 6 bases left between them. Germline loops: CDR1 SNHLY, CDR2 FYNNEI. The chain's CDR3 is CASSEARRDTQYF. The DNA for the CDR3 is TGTGCCAGCAGTGAAGCCCGGAGAGATACGCAGTATTTT. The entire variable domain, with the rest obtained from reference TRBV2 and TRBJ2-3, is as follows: EPEVTQTPSHQVTQMGQEVILRCVPISNHLYFYWYRQILGQKVEFLVSFYNNEISEKSEIFDDQFSVERPDGSNFTLKIRSTKLEDSAMYFCASSEARRDTQYFGPGTRLTVL.

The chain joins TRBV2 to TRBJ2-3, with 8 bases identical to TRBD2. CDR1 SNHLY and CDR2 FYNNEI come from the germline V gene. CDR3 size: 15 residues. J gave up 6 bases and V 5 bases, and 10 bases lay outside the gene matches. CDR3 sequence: CASSPHNAGGDTQYF. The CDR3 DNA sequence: TGTGCCAGCAGTCCTCACAACGCGGGGGGCGATACGCAGTATTTT.